This T cell receptor beta chain was profiled in a study of neurological immune-mediated disorders. This clonotype was counted ten times or more. From germline, CDR1 is SGHTA and CDR2 FQGNSA. CDR3 length: 12 amino acids. V was shortened by 1 base and J by 3 bases, with 1 base between the two germline ends. TCRdb reprocessed the 5' RACE reads via MiXCR and lists one record per CDR3 protein. The profile shows approximately 30,000 distinct CDR3 sequences, approximately 6% of them singletons. Volunteers at a blood bank in Maryland, USA, were the healthy controls. This chain links TRBV7-2 with TRBJ1-5; D is unresolved. This TCR was recovered from a woman aged 50 to 60 in good health. The sample taken for sequencing was CD4+ T cells from blood. CDR3: CASSLDNQPQHF. The DNA of the CDR3 is TGTGCCAGCAGCTTAGACAATCAGCCCCAGCATTTT. Variable domain in full (rest from reference TRBV7-2 and TRBJ1-5): GAGVSQSPSNKVTEKGKDVELRCDPISGHTALYWYRQSLGQGLEFLIYFQGNSAPDKSGLPSDRFSAERTGGSVSTLTIQRTQQEDSAVYLCASSLDNQPQHFGDGTRLSIL.